Given below is one TCR beta chain in context. Its antigen is undetermined. This entry is derived from a study of cytomegalovirus exposure and HLA in healthy donors. Whole-study results and caveats: Accurate predictions that matched the HLA-A and HLA-B alleles of most subjects were reportedly made from TCR beta sequences. Productive status was seen about 90% or about 30% of the time for most TCR beta V segments in an earlier analysis.

In the PCR, 60 Vbeta and 13 Jbeta primers were used. The data were produced by immunoSEQ multiplex PCR, yet TCRdb's version contains in-frame clones alone and is incomplete. Of 75,000 to 100,000 clones detected, 60% to 75% appear once; the ten largest clones hold 2.5% to 3%. The CDR3 length is 16 residues. The ends lost 4 bases at V and 9 bases at J; junction bases unmatched: 9. From germline, CDR1 is SGHTA and CDR2 FQGTGA. The sequence was collected from a female donor in good health and CMV-seropositive. This rearrangement joins TRBV7-3 to TRBJ1-6, with TRBD1 matching over 10 bases. The sample comprised PBMCs. The CDR3 DNA follows: TGTGCCAGCAGCTCGAGGGACAGGGGTAATGGTTCACCCCTCCACTTT. Translation gives CASSSRDRGNGSPLHF. Complete variable domain (other parts from reference TRBV7-3 and TRBJ1-6): GAGVSQTPSNKVTEKGKYVELRCDPISGHTALYWYRQSLGQGPEFLIYFQGTGAADDSGLPNDRFFAVRPEGSVSTLKIQRTERGDSAVYLCASSSRDRGNGSPLHFGNGTRLTVT.